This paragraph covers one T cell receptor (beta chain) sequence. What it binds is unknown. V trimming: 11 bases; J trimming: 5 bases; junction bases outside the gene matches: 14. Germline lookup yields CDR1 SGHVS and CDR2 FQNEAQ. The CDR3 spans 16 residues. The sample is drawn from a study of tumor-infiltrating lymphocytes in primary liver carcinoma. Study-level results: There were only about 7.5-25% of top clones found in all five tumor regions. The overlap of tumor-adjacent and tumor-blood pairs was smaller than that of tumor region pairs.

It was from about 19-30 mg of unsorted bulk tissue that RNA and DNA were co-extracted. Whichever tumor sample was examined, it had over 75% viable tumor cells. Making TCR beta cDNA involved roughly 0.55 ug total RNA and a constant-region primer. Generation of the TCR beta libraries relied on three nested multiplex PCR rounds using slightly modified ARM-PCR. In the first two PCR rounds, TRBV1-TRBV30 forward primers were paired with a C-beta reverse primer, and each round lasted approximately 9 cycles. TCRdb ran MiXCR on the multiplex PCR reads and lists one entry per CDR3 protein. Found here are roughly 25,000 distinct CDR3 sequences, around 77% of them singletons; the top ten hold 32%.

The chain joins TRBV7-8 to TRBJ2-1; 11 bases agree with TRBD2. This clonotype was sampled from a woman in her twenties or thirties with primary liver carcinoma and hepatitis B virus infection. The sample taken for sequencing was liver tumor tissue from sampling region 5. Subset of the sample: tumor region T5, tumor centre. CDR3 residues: CACCLIPGLADNEQFF. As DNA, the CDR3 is TGTGCCTGTTGCTTAATCCCGGGACTAGCGGACAATGAGCAGTTCTTC.